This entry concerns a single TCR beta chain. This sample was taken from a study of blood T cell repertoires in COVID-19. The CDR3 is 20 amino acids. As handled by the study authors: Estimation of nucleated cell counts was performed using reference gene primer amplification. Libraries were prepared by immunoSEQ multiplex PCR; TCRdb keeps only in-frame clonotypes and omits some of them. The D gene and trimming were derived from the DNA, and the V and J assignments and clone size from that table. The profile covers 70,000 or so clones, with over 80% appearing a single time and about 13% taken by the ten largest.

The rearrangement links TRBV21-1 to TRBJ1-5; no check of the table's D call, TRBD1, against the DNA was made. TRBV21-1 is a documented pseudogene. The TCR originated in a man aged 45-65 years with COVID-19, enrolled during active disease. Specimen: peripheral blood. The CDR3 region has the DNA TGTGCCAGCAGCAAAGCGCTTTTGGGACAGTCTCAAGACTGCAATCAGCCCCAGCATTTT. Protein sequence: CASSKALLGQSQDCNQPQHF.